This T cell receptor beta chain was retrieved from a study of CD8 T cells in Susac syndrome. CDR1 and CDR2 (germline): LNHDA, SQIVND (reference sequence). The CDR3 is 14 residues long. Unmatched junction bases numbered 10, after V lost 9 bases and J lost 3 bases. Random hexamers were used to reverse transcribe roughly 0.45 to 1 ug of RNA. The method of amplification for TCR beta CDR3 was immunoSEQ multiplex PCR, covering 54 Vbeta and 13 Jbeta. MiXCR, applied by TCRdb to the immunoSEQ multiplex PCR reads, yields one record per CDR3 protein. Of roughly 200,000 distinct CDR3 sequences in the sample, approximately 94% were seen once. From blood CD8+ and CD4+ T cells, TCR beta sequences were generated. TEMRA cells were FACS-enriched, unlike CD8+ and CD4+ T cells, which were negatively isolated.

Sequenced material: CD4+ T cells from PBMCs. The chain recombines TRBV19 with TRBJ1-2; TRBD1 matches 7 bases. This receptor was obtained from a human donor in good health. CDR3 in DNA: TGTGCCAGCCACGACAGGGTAGGGGACTATGGCTACACCTTC. Translated: CASHDRVGDYGYTF.